These 16 T cell receptor beta chains were sequenced from one sample in a study of CD8 T cells in ankylosing spondylitis. Notes on the study in general: For ankylosing spondylitis blood, a TCR beta motif of roughly 8 highly homologous variants appeared characteristic.

For these receptors, no antigen is known. TCRdb analysed the 5' RACE reads with MiXCR anew, one entry per CDR3 protein. The profile shows around 890,000 distinct CDR3 sequences, about an eighth of them singletons. The sample consisted of blood, either unsorted or a sorted T cell fraction (not recorded which). The receptor source for this set is a male donor with ankylosing spondylitis.

This chain links TRBV7-2 with TRBJ1-1, with D tentatively TRBD1 (5 bases). V lost 5 bases and J lost 10, with 20 bases in between. Germline CDR1 reads SGHTA; CDR2 reads FQGNSA. This CDR3 comprises 14 residues. The CDR3 reads CASSTRAAWGGAFF. The CDR3 DNA is TGTGCCAGCAGCACAAGGGCGGCTTGGGGGGGAGCTTTCTTT.

This clonotype was seen at least ten times. The chain links TRBV20-1 to TRBJ1-2; no reliable D call. CDR1 and CDR2 from the germline V gene are DFQATT and SNEGSKA (reference sequence). The CDR3 sequence is 10 residues long. The DNA of the CDR3 is TGCAGGCTATCCTCGGATGGCTACACCTTC. Amino acid sequence: CRLSSDGYTF.

Ten or more counts support this clonotype. The chain uses TRBV29-1 and TRBJ2-5, with TRBD1 as a possible D gene (6 bases). V lost 7 bases and J lost 3, with 9 bases in between. Germline V gene sequence: CDR1 SQVTM, CDR2 ANQGSEA. CDR3 size: 11 residues. CDR3 coding DNA: TGCAGCGCGCGACAGGAAGAGACCCAGTACTTC. Protein product: CSARQEETQYF.

This clonotype has just a few counts. One end of the junction is discordant with germline, which a read error may explain. This chain connects TRBV20-1 to TRBJ2-7; 8 bases map to TRBD2. The length of the CDR3 is 17 residues. Germline CDR1 reads DFQATT; CDR2 reads SNEGSKA (reference sequence). CDR3 nucleotide sequence: TGCTGTGCTAGAGATCTAAAAGGGAGCGGGAGAGATTACGAGCAGTACTTC. This encodes CCARDLKGSGRDYEQYF.

The chain has TRBV20-1 and TRBJ2-1, with TRBD2 matching 13 bases. J was trimmed by 4 bases and V by 0 bases; bases with no gene match: 6. Germline CDR1 reads DFQATT; CDR2 reads SNEGSKA (reference sequence). The CDR3 runs to 17 residues. Here the CDR3 reads CSARELGLAGPYNEQFF. CDR3 coding DNA: TGCAGTGCTAGAGAGCTGGGACTAGCGGGACCTTACAATGAGCAGTTCTTC.

In its sample, this clonotype was seen many times. The chain carries TRBV5-6 and TRBJ2-5; no reliable D call. The ends were cut back, 2 bases at V and 5 bases at J, with 10 bases in the middle. Germline-derived CDR1 and CDR2 are SGHDT and YYEEEE. The CDR3 loop spans 13 amino acids. The DNA of the CDR3 is TGTGCCAGCAGCTTTTTCGAGAAGGAGACCCAGTACTTC. Its translation is CASSFFEKETQYF.

This sequence joins TRBV5-6 and TRBJ2-1, with a weak D call TRBD2 (5 bases). V lost 5 bases and J lost 3, with 15 bases in between. CDR1 is SGHDT, CDR2 YYEEEE, per germline. CDR3 length: 15 amino acids. Here the CDR3 DNA reads TGTGCCAGCAGATGGAGGACTCCATACTACAATGAGCAGTTCTTC. It specifies CASRWRTPYYNEQFF. Full variable domain (outside the CDR3, taken from reference TRBV5-6 and TRBJ2-1): DAGVTQSPTHLIKTRGQQVTLRCSPKSGHDTVSWYQQALGQGPQFIFQYYEEEERQRGNFPDRFSGHQFPNYSSELNVNALLLGDSALYLCASRWRTPYYNEQFFGPGTRLTVL.

This rearrangement joins TRBV20-1 to TRBJ2-4, with TRBD1 matching over 10 bases. This CDR3 is built from 14 residues. Germline-derived CDR1 and CDR2 are DFQATT and SNEGSKA (reference sequence). V shed 5 bases and J 9 bases; nucleotides not matched to a gene: 10. The CDR3 nucleotides are TGCAGTGCTCGCACGAGGGGACAGGGGTTCATTCAGTACTTC. Its translation is CSARTRGQGFIQYF.

This clonotype was recorded at least ten times. CDR3 DNA sequence: TGCAGCGTTCACCAGGGGGTTAGAACAGATACGCAGTATTTT. Residues: CSVHQGVRTDTQYF. This chain joins TRBV29-1 and TRBJ2-3, with TRBD1 matching 7 bases. With 5 bases clipped from V and 3 bases from J, the junction kept 8 bases outside the gene matches. The CDR3 is 14 amino acids. In germline, CDR1 is SQVTM, CDR2 ANQGSEA.

Regarding this clonotype: Being one base from a much bigger clone, this may be a read error. The chain has TRBV5-1 and TRBJ2-5; 7 bases match TRBD1. The J segment lost 3 bases and the V segment lost 4 bases, leaving 6 bases of the junction unmatched. The CDR3 covers 14 residues. Germline loops: CDR1 SGHRS, CDR2 YFSETQ. In DNA, the CDR3 is TGCGCCAGCAGCCGCGTGACAGGGAAAGAGACCCAGTACTTC. This encodes CASSRVTGKETQYF.

This clonotype was observed at least ten times. The genes are TRBV6-2 or TRBV6-3 and TRBJ1-1, with D possibly matching TRBD1 (5 bases). Germline assignment: CDR1 MNHEY and CDR2 SVGEGT. The CDR3 is 17 residues long. V lost 2 bases, J lost 1 base, and 17 bases lay in between. The CDR3 is CASSYGGFRGANTEAFF. Here the CDR3 DNA reads TGTGCCAGCAGTTACGGAGGCTTTAGGGGCGCGAACACTGAAGCTTTCTTT.

This clonotype was observed a handful of times. This rearrangement joins TRBV6-1 to TRBJ2-7; 10 bases agree with TRBD1. The CDR3 contains 16 residues. Per germline, CDR1 MNHNS and CDR2 SASEGT. V shed 6 bases, J shed 0 bases, and the junction held 8 bases outside the gene matches. The CDR3 region is CASRMEGQGSSYEQYF. The CDR3 DNA sequence: TGTGCCAGCAGAATGGAGGGACAGGGGTCCTCCTACGAGCAGTACTTC.

V and J are TRBV7-9 and TRBJ2-3, with a tentative D call TRBD2 (6 bases). The V and J ends lost 3 bases and 5 bases respectively, with 21 bases between them. Per the germline V gene, CDR1 is SEHNR and CDR2 is FQNEAQ (reference sequence). There are 17 residues in the CDR3. The CDR3 DNA is TGTGCCAGCAGCTTTTTTTTTGGGAGGAACTATGGAGATACGCAGTATTTT. Translating it yields CASSFFFGRNYGDTQYF.

The chain combines TRBV5-4 with TRBJ2-7; unclear D gene. Germline V lookup: CDR1 SGHNT, CDR2 YYREEE (reference sequence). V lost 3 bases, J lost 0 bases, and 28 bases lay in between. The length of the CDR3 is 20 residues. This CDR3 reads CASSSVPETSLRRSSYEQYF. DNA for the CDR3: TGTGCCAGCAGCTCCGTACCCGAAACCTCACTGCGACGATCCTCCTACGAGCAGTACTTC.

The V gene is TRBV5-1, the J gene TRBJ2-3; no clear D gene. CDR1 is SGHRS and CDR2 is YFSETQ in the germline V gene. Trimming stripped 3 bases from V and 0 bases from J, with 17 bases between. This CDR3 contains 17 residues. CDR3 sequence (DNA): TGCGCCAGCAGCTGGCCTCTATTACAGATTAGCACAGATACGCAGTATTTT. The encoded protein is CASSWPLLQISTDTQYF. The whole variable domain, remainder taken from reference TRBV5-1 and TRBJ2-3, is KAGVTQTPRYLIKTRGQQVTLSCSPISGHRSVSWYQQTPGQGLQFLFEYFSETQRNKGNFPGRFSGRQFSNSRSEMNVSTLELGDSALYLCASSWPLLQISTDTQYFGPGTRLTVL.

There are a few counts of this clonotype. The rearrangement joins TRBV12-3 or TRBV12-4 to TRBJ2-1, with D possibly being TRBD2 (6 bases). V lost 7 bases and J lost 8, with 21 bases in between. This CDR3 contains 15 residues. In DNA, the CDR3 is TGTGCCAGCATTCTCGGGACTCCTGGAGGCGATGAGCAGTTCTTC. Its protein product is CASILGTPGGDEQFF.